The 20 T cell receptor beta chains reported below all come from one sample, sequenced in a study of blood T cell repertoires in COVID-19. Clones were sequenced by immunoSEQ multiplex PCR, and TCRdb holds only the in-frame ones, with some missing. The sample has about 300,000 clones; approximately 88% are singletons. What was sequenced was peripheral blood. The receptor set was obtained from a human donor with COVID-19, enrolled during active disease. The donor label of this sample is uncertain.

The V gene is TRBV30, the J gene TRBJ1-6, with D perhaps matching TRBD1 (6 bases). The CDR3 totals 15 residues. Germline V gene sequence: CDR1 GTSNPN, CDR2 SVGIG (reference sequence). Between the trimmed V and J ends, which lost 3 bases and 4 bases, there was a span of 13 bases. The CDR3 protein is CAWRLEGQYNSPLHF. CDR3 DNA sequence: TGTGCCTGGAGGCTAGAAGGACAGTATAATTCACCCCTCCACTTT. The entire variable domain, with the rest obtained from reference TRBV30 and TRBJ1-6, is as follows: SQTIHQWPATLVQPVGSPLSLECTVEGTSNPNLYWYRQAAGRGLQLLFYSVGIGQISSEVPQNLSASRPQDRQFILSSKKLLLSDSGFYLCAWRLEGQYNSPLHFGNGTRLTVT.

The chain carries TRBV4-1 and TRBJ2-3; 7 bases align to TRBD2. Germline values: CDR1 MGHRA, CDR2 YSYEKL. Trimming took 2 bases from V and 3 from J; bases not matched to a gene: 5. CDR3 length: 15 residues. CDR3 coding DNA: TGCGCCAGCAGCCAAATGGGACTAAGGACAGATACGCAGTATTTT. It yields the protein CASSQMGLRTDTQYF.

The chain has TRBV28 and TRBJ2-6; D remains ambiguous. V lost 3 bases, J lost 1 base, and 7 bases lay in between. The CDR3 consists of 15 residues. Germline V CDR1 and CDR2: MDHEN, SYDVKM. This chain's CDR3 is CASSFLTSGANVLTF. The CDR3 nucleotides are TGTGCCAGCAGTTTTCTCACTTCTGGGGCCAACGTCCTGACTTTC.

This clone is a singleton in its sample. The chain has TRBV11-2 and TRBJ2-3, with 8 bases fitting TRBD2. The CDR3 has 14 amino acids. Trimming took 7 bases from V and 2 from J; bases not matched to a gene: 5. Germline CDR1 and CDR2: SGHAT and FQNNGV. The DNA for the CDR3 is TGTGCCAGCACCCACGGGAGGGTCACAGATACGCAGTATTTT. It encodes CASTHGRVTDTQYF.

V usage is TRBV6-5 and J usage is TRBJ1-5, with 8 bases matching TRBD1. The CDR3 totals 15 residues. Germline CDR1 is MNHEY and CDR2 is SVGAGI. Trimming cost V 7 bases and J 3 bases; bases outside gene matches: 8. CDR3 residues: CASTVQGEINQPQHF. Here the CDR3 DNA reads TGTGCCAGCACCGTACAGGGGGAGATCAATCAGCCCCAGCATTTT.

This chain links TRBV3-1 (or the pseudogene TRBV3-2) with TRBJ1-1, with D tentatively TRBD1 (5 bases). Trimming removed 2 bases from V and 5 bases from J, with 9 bases in between. Per germline, CDR1 LGHDT and CDR2 YNNKEL (reference sequence). CDR3 size: 13 residues. CDR3 coding DNA: TGTGCCAGCAGCCAATCGGGGGGGACTGAAGCTTTCTTT. Its protein is CASSQSGGTEAFF.

The chain is built from TRBV27 and TRBJ1-3, with TRBD1 as a possible D gene (5 bases). This CDR3 has 16 amino acids. The germline V and J ends were trimmed by 0 bases and 2 bases, with 11 bases remaining between them. The germline CDR1 and CDR2 sequences are MNHEY and SMNVEV (reference sequence). CDR3 sequence: CASSLSRGDAGNTIYF. In nucleotides, the CDR3 is TGTGCCAGCAGTTTATCGCGGGGGGATGCTGGAAACACCATATATTTT.

The chain couples TRBV3-1 (or the pseudogene TRBV3-2) to TRBJ1-5, with D unclear. This CDR3 is built from 16 residues. Germline CDR1 reads LGHDT; CDR2 reads YNNKEL (reference sequence). V was clipped by 2 bases and J by 3 bases, with 14 bases between them. CDR3 protein: CASSQPNREANQPQHF. DNA for the CDR3: TGTGCCAGCAGCCAACCTAATAGGGAGGCCAATCAGCCCCAGCATTTT.

The V gene is TRBV7-9, the J gene TRBJ1-2, with 7 bases aligning to TRBD1. V lost 5 bases and J lost 8; bases outside the gene matches: 8. Germline CDR1 and CDR2: SEHNR and FQNEAQ (reference sequence). The CDR3 is 13 residues long. The CDR3 bases are TGTGCCAGCAGCCCCAGGGGGGCGGAAGGCTACACCTTC. This codes for CASSPRGAEGYTF.

The chain has TRBV9 and TRBJ2-3; tentatively, D is TRBD2 (5 bases). Trimming cost V 1 base and J 0 bases, with 9 bases left between them. Germline V gene lookup returns CDR1 SGDLS and CDR2 YYNGEE. This CDR3 has 15 residues. The CDR3 region is CASSVTGGSTDTQYF. CDR3 DNA: TGTGCCAGCAGCGTAACGGGCGGGAGCACAGATACGCAGTATTTT.

The V gene is TRBV18, the J gene TRBJ1-5; the D gene is possibly TRBD1 (6 bases). CDR3 length equals 13 residues. Germline V CDR1 and CDR2: KGHSH, LQKENI. Trimming took off 5 bases at V and 6 bases at J, with 11 bases between the two ends. CDR3: CASSVEQGQPQHF. For the CDR3, the DNA is TGTGCCAGCTCAGTGGAACAGGGTCAGCCCCAGCATTTT. The variable domain in full, with the rest retrieved from reference TRBV18 and TRBJ1-5, is NAGVMQNPRHLVRRRGQEARLRCSPMKGHSHVYWYRQLPEEGLKFMVYLQKENIIDESGMPKERFSAEFPKEGPSILRIQQVVRGDSAAYFCASSVEQGQPQHFGDGTRLSIL.

The V call is TRBV6-5, the J call TRBJ1-5, with a weak D call TRBD1 (6 bases). Germline loops: CDR1 MNHEY, CDR2 SVGAGI. Trimming shortened V by 7 bases and J by 3 bases, and 13 bases separated the two germline ends. The CDR3 sequence is 14 residues long. The CDR3 DNA reads TGTGCCAGCAACCGGGACATTCCCAATCAGCCCCAGCATTTT. Amino acids: CASNRDIPNQPQHF.

The chain recombines TRBV5-1 with TRBJ2-7, with 8 bases identical to TRBD2. Germline CDR1 reads SGHRS; CDR2 reads YFSETQ. The trim removed 4 bases at V and 3 bases at J, leaving 9 bases unmatched. This CDR3 contains 15 residues. The chain's CDR3 is CASSLGGRRNYEQYF. CDR3 DNA sequence: TGCGCCAGCAGCCTTGGCGGGAGGAGGAACTACGAGCAGTACTTC.

The chain recombines TRBV29-1 with TRBJ1-2, with a possible D match to TRBD1 (6 bases). This CDR3 contains 12 residues. V lost 5 bases and J lost 0, with 7 bases in between. Per germline, CDR1 SQVTM and CDR2 ANQGSEA. This CDR3 reads CSVQGSNYGYTF. The CDR3 DNA is TGCAGCGTTCAGGGGTCTAACTATGGCTACACCTTC.

The chain is built from TRBV6-5 and TRBJ1-1, with 7 bases that match TRBD1. V shed 7 bases, J shed 7 bases, and the junction held 9 bases outside the gene matches. CDR1 and CDR2 (germline): MNHEY, SVGAGI. This CDR3 contains 13 residues. In DNA form, the CDR3 reads TGTGCCAGCAAATCAAGACAGGGAGGTGAAGCTTTCTTT. Encoded protein: CASKSRQGGEAFF.

A word on this clone: The junction differs from germline at one of its ends, possibly a read error. V usage is TRBV5-1 and J usage is TRBJ2-7; D is perhaps TRBD1 or TRBD2 (5 bases each). Germline lookup yields CDR1 SGHRS and CDR2 YFSETQ. The CDR3 runs to 15 residues. The CDR3 DNA is TGCGCCAGCAGTTTGGCGGGTCAAGGGGACTACGAGCAGTACTTC. This encodes CASSLAGQGDYEQYF.

V is TRBV29-1 and J is TRBJ1-3, with a weak D call TRBD1 (5 bases). V was clipped by 3 bases and J by 3 bases, with 12 bases between them. This CDR3 region has 14 residues. Germline V gives CDR1 SQVTM, CDR2 ANQGSEA. The CDR3 coding sequence is TGCAGCGTTGAGCTTTCGGGGGTTGGAAACACCATATATTTT. It codes for CSVELSGVGNTIYF.

The chain recombines TRBV28 with TRBJ2-7; D is perhaps TRBD1 (5 bases). Trimming took off 10 bases at V and 3 bases at J, with 19 bases between the two ends. The length of the CDR3 is 14 residues. The germline CDR1 and CDR2 sequences are MDHEN and SYDVKM. As DNA, the CDR3 is TGTGCCACAAACCTCGGCAGGGTTGGCTACGAGCAGTACTTC. It yields the protein CATNLGRVGYEQYF.

The V gene is TRBV6-5, the J gene TRBJ1-1; D call uncertain. The CDR3 is 13 residues long. The germline V and J ends were trimmed by 4 bases and 1 base, with 7 bases remaining between them. Germline CDR1 MNHEY, CDR2 SVGAGI. The DNA of the CDR3 is TGTGCCAGCAGTTCAAACAGGAACACTGAAGCTTTCTTT. Translating it yields CASSSNRNTEAFF.

The rearrangement uses TRBV3-1 (or the pseudogene TRBV3-2) and TRBJ2-3; TRBD2 matches 7 bases. Germline V lookup: CDR1 LGHDT, CDR2 YNNKEL (reference sequence). Trimming at V came to 8 bases and at J to 0 bases, leaving 11 bases not matched to a gene. The CDR3 contains 16 residues. The CDR3 loop reads CASGDLADVSTDTQYF. In nucleotides, the CDR3 is TGTGCCAGCGGCGACCTAGCGGACGTAAGCACAGATACGCAGTATTTT.